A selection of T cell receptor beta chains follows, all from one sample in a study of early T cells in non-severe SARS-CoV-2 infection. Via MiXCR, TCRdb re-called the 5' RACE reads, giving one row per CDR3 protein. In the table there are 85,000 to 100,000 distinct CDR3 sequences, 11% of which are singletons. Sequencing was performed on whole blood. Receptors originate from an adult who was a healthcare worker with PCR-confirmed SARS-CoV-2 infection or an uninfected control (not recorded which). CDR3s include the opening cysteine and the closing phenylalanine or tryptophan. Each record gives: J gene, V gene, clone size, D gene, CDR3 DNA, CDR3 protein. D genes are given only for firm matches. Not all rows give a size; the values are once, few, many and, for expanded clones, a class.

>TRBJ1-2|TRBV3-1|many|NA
TGTGCCAGCAGCCAAGAGTTCGGGGGGCGTGGAGGCTACACCTTC
CASSQEFGGRGGYTF
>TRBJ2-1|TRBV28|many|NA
TGTGCCAGCAGACTCCCAGGGGCATGGGGCAATGAGCAGTTCTTC
CASRLPGAWGNEQFF
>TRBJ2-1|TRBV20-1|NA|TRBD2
TGCAGTGCTCAGCGGGGCCGCTACAATGAGCAGTTCTTC
CSAQRGRYNEQFF
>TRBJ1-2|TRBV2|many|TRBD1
TGTGCCAGCAGTCCCCTGGACAGGCGGGACTATGGCTACACCTTC
CASSPLDRRDYGYTF
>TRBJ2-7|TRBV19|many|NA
TGTGCCCTATGGACTGGATGCTCCTACGAGCAGTACTTC
CALWTGCSYEQYF
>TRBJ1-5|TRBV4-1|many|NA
TGCGCCAGCAGCCGTGGGGTCAATCAGCCCCAGCATTTT
CASSRGVNQPQHF
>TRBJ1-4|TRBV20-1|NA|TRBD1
TGCAGTGCTCCCGACAGGGGCGGGGAAAAACTGTTTTTT
CSAPDRGGEKLFF
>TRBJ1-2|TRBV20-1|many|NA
TGCAGTGCTAGAGATCAGCTGAGCGGCTACACCTTC
CSARDQLSGYTF
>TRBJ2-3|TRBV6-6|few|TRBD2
TGTGCCAGCATCCCGTGGGGACTAGCGGGAGTCGCAGATACGCAGTATTTT
CASIPWGLAGVADTQYF
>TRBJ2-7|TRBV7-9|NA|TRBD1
TGTGCCAGCAGCCCCGGGACAGGGGGCGTTCTGGCCTACGAGCAGTACTTC
CASSPGTGGVLAYEQYF
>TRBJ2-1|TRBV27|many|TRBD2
TGTGCCAGCAGTGTTAGCGGGGGGTCCTACGGGGAGCAGTTCTTC
CASSVSGGSYGEQFF
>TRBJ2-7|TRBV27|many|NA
TGTGCCAGCAGTTTAAGAGAGGGGACCTACGAGCAGTACTTC
CASSLREGTYEQYF
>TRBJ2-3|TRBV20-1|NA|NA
TGCAGTGCTAGGCCCAACACAGATACGCAGTATTTT
CSARPNTDTQYF
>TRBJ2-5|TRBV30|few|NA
TGTGCCTGCCTCACGTGGAAAGAGACCCAGTACTTC
CACLTWKETQYF
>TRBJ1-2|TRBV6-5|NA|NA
TGTGCCAGCGGCAGGGACTATGGCTACACCTTC
CASGRDYGYTF
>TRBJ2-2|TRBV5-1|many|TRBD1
TGCGCCAGCAGCTTGGGACAGGGGACCACTGGGGAGCTGTTTTTT
CASSLGQGTTGELFF
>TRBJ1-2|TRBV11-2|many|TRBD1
TGTGCCAGCAGCTCCCGACAGGGTGGTAACTATGGCTACACCTTC
CASSSRQGGNYGYTF
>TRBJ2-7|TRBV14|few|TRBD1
TGTGCCAGCAGCCCCCGACAGGGGGCTTACGAGCAGTACTTC
CASSPRQGAYEQYF
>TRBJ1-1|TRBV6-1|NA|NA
TGTGCCAGCAGTGAAGCCAGGGCGGGGACTGAAGCTTTCTTT
CASSEARAGTEAFF
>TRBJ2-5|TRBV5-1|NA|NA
TGCGCCAGCAGCCCAATACGGCAGTTCCAAGAGACCCAGTACTTC
CASSPIRQFQETQYF
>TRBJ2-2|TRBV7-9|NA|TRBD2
TGTGCCAGCAGCTCCAGACTAGCGGGAGGGCCGAATGACATTGGGGAGCTGTTTTTT
CASSSRLAGGPNDIGELFF
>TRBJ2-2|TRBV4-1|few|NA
TGCGCCAGCAGCCAAGAGCCGGTGAACACCGGGGAGCTGTTTTTT
CASSQEPVNTGELFF
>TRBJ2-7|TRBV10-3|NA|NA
TGTGCCATCAGTTCGAGCTACGAGCAGTACTTC
CAISSSYEQYF
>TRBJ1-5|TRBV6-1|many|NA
TGTGCCAGCAGCGAGGGCCGGAAAAATCAGCCCCAGCATTTT
CASSEGRKNQPQHF
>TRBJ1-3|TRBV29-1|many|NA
TGCAGCGTTTCCAGTCTATCGGGAAACACCATATATTTT
CSVSSLSGNTIYF
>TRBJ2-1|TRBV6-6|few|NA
TGTGCCAGCAGACCCAGCGCAGGGGACTCCTACAATGAGCAGTTCTTC
CASRPSAGDSYNEQFF
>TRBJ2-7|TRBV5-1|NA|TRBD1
TGCGCCAGCAGCTTGGCCCCTGACAGGGGCTACGAGCAGTACTTC
CASSLAPDRGYEQYF
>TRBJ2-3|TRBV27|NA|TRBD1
TGTGCCAGCAGTCCCCGAGGACAGGAAAGCACAGATACGCAGTATTTT
CASSPRGQESTDTQYF
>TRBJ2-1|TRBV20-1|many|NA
TGCAGTGCTAGAGCCCACCGGGACAACTACAATGAGCAGTTCTTC
CSARAHRDNYNEQFF
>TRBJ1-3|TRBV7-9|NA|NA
TGTGCCAGCAGCTTAGCGGCGGGACCCCACACCATATATTTT
CASSLAAGPHTIYF
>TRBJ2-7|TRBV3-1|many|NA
TGTGCCAGCAGCCACGGACAACATTCCCACGAGCAGTACTTC
CASSHGQHSHEQYF
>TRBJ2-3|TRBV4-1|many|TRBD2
TGCGCCAGCAGCCAAGACTATAGCGGGGGGTACGATACGCAGTATTTT
CASSQDYSGGYDTQYF
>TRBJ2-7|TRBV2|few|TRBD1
TGTGCCAGCAGTGAGGGGACAGCCTACGAGCAGTACTTC
CASSEGTAYEQYF
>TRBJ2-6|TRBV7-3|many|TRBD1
TGTGCCAGCAGCAGCCGGACAGGGTTCTCTGGGGCCAACGTCCTGACTTTC
CASSSRTGFSGANVLTF
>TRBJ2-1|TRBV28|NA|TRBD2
TGTGCCAGCAGGCCCCGGGGAGCGGGAAATTACAATGAGCAGTTCTTC
CASRPRGAGNYNEQFF
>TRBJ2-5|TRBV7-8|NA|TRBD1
TGTGCCAGCACCTACCTGGACAGGGCTGTTGAGACCCAGTACTTC
CASTYLDRAVETQYF
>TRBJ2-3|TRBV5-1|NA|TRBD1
TGCGCCAGCAGCTCGAGACAGGGGGCCCTAGATACGCAGTATTTT
CASSSRQGALDTQYF
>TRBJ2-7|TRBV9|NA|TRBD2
TGTGCCAGCAGCGTAGAGGCTAGCGGGAGAGGGGCCGAGCAGTACTTC
CASSVEASGRGAEQYF
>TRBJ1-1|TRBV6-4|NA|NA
TGTGCCAGCAGTGACTCATGGGGAACTGAAGCTTTCTTT
CASSDSWGTEAFF
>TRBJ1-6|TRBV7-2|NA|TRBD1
TGTGCCACCACGGGACAGCATAATTCACCCCTCCACTTT
CATTGQHNSPLHF
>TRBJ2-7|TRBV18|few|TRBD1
TGTGCCAGCTCACCACCAGAACAGGGGGCCTACGAGCAGTACTTC
CASSPPEQGAYEQYF
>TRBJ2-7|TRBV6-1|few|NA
TGTGCCACCGTTGCCGGGACGGTCTCCTACGAGCAGTACTTC
CATVAGTVSYEQYF